These 10 T cell receptor beta chains were all obtained from the same sample, sequenced in a study of cytomegalovirus exposure and HLA in healthy donors. Some clones are missing from TCRdb's copy, which holds only in-frame ones; the method was immunoSEQ multiplex PCR. Of about 65,000 clones in the sample, just over 90% were seen once. Sequencing was carried out using PBMCs. The receptors originated from a woman aged 18-29 years in good health and CMV-seronegative.

The rearrangement joins TRBV11-2 to TRBJ2-5; 8 positions agree with TRBD2. V was clipped by 1 base and J by 5 bases; unmatched bases: 9. Germline V gene lookup returns CDR1 SGHAT and CDR2 FQNNGV. There are 16 residues in the CDR3. CDR3 DNA sequence: TGTGCCAGCAGCTTAGGGCCCACTAGCGGTTGGGAGACCCAGTACTTC. Translation gives CASSLGPTSGWETQYF.

J is TRBJ2-7 and V is TRBV19, with D possibly matching TRBD1 (5 bases). Germline V CDR1 and CDR2: LNHDA, SQIVND (reference sequence). V lost 2 bases and J 6 bases, leaving 14 bases between the germline ends. The CDR3 consists of 14 residues. CDR3 amino acids: CASSISWGRGEQYF. DNA for the CDR3: TGTGCCAGTAGTATATCCTGGGGAAGGGGCGAGCAGTACTTC.

V usage is TRBV5-1 and J usage is TRBJ2-1; 8 bases match TRBD2. The CDR3 is 16 amino acids. Germline values: CDR1 SGHRS, CDR2 YFSETQ. J gave up 3 bases and V 4 bases, and 9 bases lay outside the gene matches. The CDR3 is CASSPGFGGGYNEQFF. As DNA, the CDR3 is TGCGCCAGCAGCCCAGGGTTCGGGGGGGGCTACAATGAGCAGTTCTTC.

V is TRBV5-5 and J is TRBJ2-2; 7 positions agree with TRBD2. V lost 0 bases and J lost 0; bases outside the gene matches: 2. Germline loops: CDR1 SGHKS, CDR2 YYEKEE (reference sequence). This CDR3 has 16 residues. The CDR3 sequence is CASSLGLAANTGELFF. The CDR3 DNA sequence: TGTGCCAGCAGCTTGGGCCTAGCGGCGAACACCGGGGAGCTGTTTTTT.

The chain is built from TRBV7-9 and TRBJ2-2; 9 bases map to TRBD1. The CDR3 sequence is 16 residues long. J gave up 5 bases and V 5 bases, and 9 bases lay outside the gene matches. The V gene's germline CDR1 is SEHNR and CDR2 FQNEAQ (reference sequence). CDR3: CASSPAGQGGTGELFF. The CDR3 coding sequence is TGTGCCAGCAGCCCAGCGGGACAGGGTGGAACCGGGGAGCTGTTTTTT.

The rearrangement joins TRBV7-2 to TRBJ1-2; 9 nucleotides agree with TRBD1. Per the germline V gene, CDR1 is SGHTA and CDR2 is FQGNSA. J was trimmed by 8 bases and V by 3 bases; bases with no gene match: 7. This CDR3 region has 14 residues. CDR3 DNA sequence: TGTGCCAGCAGCTTGGAACAGGGGGCGCGGGGCTACACCTTC. Encoded protein: CASSLEQGARGYTF. Looking up the rest from reference TRBV7-2 and TRBJ1-2 gives the full variable domain: GAGVSQSPSNKVTEKGKDVELRCDPISGHTALYWYRQSLGQGLEFLIYFQGNSAPDKSGLPSDRFSAERTGGSVSTLTIQRTQQEDSAVYLCASSLEQGARGYTFGSGTRLTVV.

V gene TRBV7-9 combines with J gene TRBJ2-2; D ambiguous. The length of the CDR3 is 14 residues. Germline V gene data show CDR1 as SEHNR and CDR2 as FQNEAQ (reference sequence). Trimming took off 1 base at V and 8 bases at J, with 11 bases between the two ends. The CDR3 DNA reads TGTGCCAGCAGCTTAGATTCGAGGCTAGGGGAGCTGTTTTTT. It translates to CASSLDSRLGELFF.

V usage is TRBV5-1 and J usage is TRBJ1-2; 7 positions match TRBD1. V shed 2 bases and J 2 bases; nucleotides not matched to a gene: 6. The CDR3 is 15 residues long. From germline, CDR1 is SGHRS and CDR2 YFSETQ. CDR3 loop: CASSFITGENYGYTF. CDR3 in DNA: TGCGCCAGCAGCTTCATCACAGGGGAGAACTATGGCTACACCTTC.

This sequence joins TRBV4-1 and TRBJ1-2; TRBD1 aligns across 11 bases. The CDR3 covers 18 residues. CDR1 MGHRA and CDR2 YSYEKL come from the germline V gene. The junction had 9 bases not matched to a gene; V was cut back by 0 bases and J by 3 bases. The CDR3 DNA is TGCGCCAGCAGCCAAGAATCGGGACAGGGGGTATTGCACTATGGCTACACCTTC. It codes for CASSQESGQGVLHYGYTF.

CDR3 sequence reads: CASSDSSANYGYTF. The CDR3 DNA sequence: TGTGCCAGCAGTGATTCGAGCGCTAACTATGGCTACACCTTC. The J gene is TRBJ1-2, the V gene TRBV6-1, with D unresolved. Germline V gives CDR1 MNHNS, CDR2 SASEGT. Trimming took 3 bases from V and 0 from J, leaving 8 bases between them. The CDR3 runs 14 residues.